The 22 T cell receptor beta chains listed next were all sequenced from one sample in a study of CD8 T cells in Susac syndrome. Reverse transcription used roughly 0.45 to 1 ug RNA and random hexamers. TCRdb used MiXCR to reprocess the immunoSEQ multiplex PCR reads, holding one entry per CDR3 protein. The table includes under 200,000 distinct CDR3 sequences, 85% to 95% detected once. Source material: CD4+ T cells from PBMCs. These receptors were taken from a human donor in good health.

The J gene is TRBJ2-5, the V gene TRBV7-2; 7 nucleotides match TRBD2. Trimming cost V 5 bases and J 3 bases; bases outside gene matches: 9. The CDR3 has 15 residues. Germline values: CDR1 SGHTA, CDR2 FQGNSA. This CDR3 is CASSTRASGEETQYF. The CDR3 DNA follows: TGTGCCAGCAGCACCAGGGCTAGCGGTGAAGAGACCCAGTACTTC.

The chain combines TRBV29-1 with TRBJ2-1; D is uncertain. Germline loops: CDR1 SQVTM, CDR2 ANQGSEA. This CDR3 comprises 14 residues. Trimming took 5 bases from V and 4 from J, leaving 15 bases between them. For the CDR3, the DNA is TGCAGCGTTCGGTTTATAGGTCCTTACAATGAGCAGTTCTTC. It is translated as CSVRFIGPYNEQFF.

The rearrangement links TRBV3-1 to TRBJ2-1; a weak D match, TRBD1 (5 bases). The CDR3 has 12 residues. Trimming removed 4 bases from V and 9 bases from J, with 10 bases in between. Germline CDR1 and CDR2: LGHDT and YNNKEL (reference sequence). DNA of the CDR3: TGTGCCAGCAGCCTCGGACACGTTGAGCAGTTCTTC. It is translated as CASSLGHVEQFF.

The CDR3 DNA reads as TGCAGCGGTGTAGCGGGAGGGGACACCGGGGAGCTGTTTTTT. This codes for CSGVAGGDTGELFF. The chain combines TRBV29-1 with TRBJ2-2; the match to TRBD2 covers 11 bases. Trimming took 7 bases from V and 3 from J; bases not matched to a gene: 4. CDR3 length equals 14 residues. From germline, CDR1 is SQVTM and CDR2 ANQGSEA.

The V call is TRBV18, the J call TRBJ1-2; D gene ambiguous. V shed 5 bases and J shed 7 bases, with 11 bases lying between them. CDR3 length: 12 amino acids. The germline V gene has CDR1 KGHSH and CDR2 LQKENI. CDR3 nucleotide sequence: TGTGCCAGCTCAGCAGAGAAGGCTGGCTACACCTTC. This translates into CASSAEKAGYTF. Supplemented by reference TRBV18 and TRBJ1-2, the full variable domain reads NAGVMQNPRHLVRRRGQEARLRCSPMKGHSHVYWYRQLPEEGLKFMVYLQKENIIDESGMPKERFSAEFPKEGPSILRIQQVVRGDSAAYFCASSAEKAGYTFGSGTRLTVV.

The chain recombines TRBV19 with TRBJ1-2, with 7 bases identical to TRBD1. The V gene's germline CDR1 is LNHDA and CDR2 SQIVND (reference sequence). CDR3 size: 12 residues. The junction had 5 bases not matched to a gene; V was cut back by 6 bases and J by 7 bases. The CDR3 reads CASRTGTAGYTF. CDR3 bases: TGTGCCAGTAGGACAGGGACAGCTGGCTACACCTTC.

This chain connects TRBV28 to TRBJ2-7; D remains ambiguous. The CDR3 contains 11 residues. The germline V gene encodes CDR1 MDHEN and CDR2 SYDVKM. Trimming pared 4 bases from V and 2 bases from J, leaving 3 bases between. The CDR3 sequence: CASSSTYEQYV. CDR3 nucleotides: TGTGCCAGCAGTTCAACCTACGAGCAGTACGTC.

V usage is TRBV29-1 and J usage is TRBJ1-2; D gene ambiguous. This CDR3 comprises 12 residues. Trimming removed 3 bases from V and 8 bases from J, with 13 bases in between. CDR1 is SQVTM, CDR2 ANQGSEA, per germline. The CDR3 loop reads CSVDARIGGYTF. In DNA, the CDR3 is TGCAGCGTTGACGCCCGGATCGGGGGCTACACCTTC.

The chain employs TRBV20-1 and TRBJ2-7; D uncertain. In germline, CDR1 is DFQATT, CDR2 SNEGSKA (reference sequence). V gave up 7 bases and J gave up 3 bases, with 19 bases separating them. This CDR3 contains 14 residues. CDR3 sequence (DNA): TGCAGTGTCCCAGACACTGCCACGCTCTACGAGCAGTACGTC. Translated, it gives CSVPDTATLYEQYV.

The V gene is TRBV29-1, the J gene TRBJ1-1, with D unclear. Trimming left V 7 bases short and J 12 bases short, with 24 bases between. This CDR3 comprises 13 residues. Germline V gives CDR1 SQVTM, CDR2 ANQGSEA. This chain's CDR3 is CSAQTQANSKSFF. The CDR3 coding sequence is TGCAGCGCCCAGACGCAGGCAAATTCGAAGTCTTTCTTT. The full variable domain, with the rest looked up from reference TRBV29-1 and TRBJ1-1, is SAVISQKPSRDICQRGTSLTIQCQVDSQVTMMFWYRQQPGQSLTLIATANQGSEATYESGFVIDKFPISRPNLTFSTLTVSNMSPEDSSIYLCSAQTQANSKSFFGQGTRLTVV.

This clonotype has only one observation. The chain joins TRBV7-9 to TRBJ1-2; 7 nucleotides match TRBD1. The CDR3 loop spans 12 amino acids. V was pared by 5 bases and J by 8 bases, with 5 bases of the junction left unmatched. The V gene's germline CDR1 is SEHNR and CDR2 FQNEAQ (reference sequence). The CDR3: CASSLYRGGYTF. In DNA form, the CDR3 reads TGTGCCAGCAGCCTATACAGGGGAGGCTACACCTTC.

This chain joins TRBV20-1 and TRBJ1-1, with no clear D. Trimming took off 3 bases at V and 4 bases at J, with 15 bases between the two ends. The CDR3 is made up of 14 amino acids. Looked up from germline, CDR1 is DFQATT and CDR2 is SNEGSKA (reference sequence). CDR3 nucleotides: TGCAGTGCTAGGGGAACCCCCCCGGCCACTGAAGCTTTCTTT. Amino acids: CSARGTPPATEAFF.

The chain links TRBV28 to TRBJ2-7; perhaps D is TRBD1 or TRBD2 (5 bases each). The CDR3 has 14 amino acids. Deletions cut 4 bases from V and 1 base from J, with 11 bases between. CDR1 is MDHEN and CDR2 is SYDVKM in the germline V gene. DNA of the CDR3: TGTGCCAGCAGTTCGGGCGAGGGGTCCTACGAGCAGTACGTC. Its translation: CASSSGEGSYEQYV.

This chain uses TRBV29-1 with TRBJ1-1; perhaps TRBD1 as D (5 bases). CDR3 length: 15 residues. Germline CDR1 SQVTM, CDR2 ANQGSEA. V was clipped by 0 bases and J by 1 base, with 12 bases between them. CDR3 nucleotide sequence: TGCAGCGTTGAAGATCGGATAAGGGGGAACACTGAAGCTTTCTTT. It encodes CSVEDRIRGNTEAFF.

The chain carries TRBV5-1 and TRBJ1-5; no reliable D call. Trimming cost V 1 base and J 7 bases, with 9 bases left between them. CDR1 is SGHRS and CDR2 is YFSETQ in the germline V gene. The CDR3 is made up of 13 amino acids. The CDR3 DNA sequence: TGCGCCAGCAGCTTGACGAGAGGGCAGCCCCAGCATTTT. It yields the protein CASSLTRGQPQHF.

CDR3 sequence: CSVVQGTEAFF. In DNA, the CDR3 is TGCAGCGTTGTACAGGGAACTGAAGCTTTCTTT. The gene calls are TRBV29-1 and TRBJ1-1; a weak D match, TRBD1 (6 bases). This CDR3 spans 11 amino acids. Germline assignment: CDR1 SQVTM and CDR2 ANQGSEA. V was cut by 4 bases and J by 5 bases, with 8 bases left in between.

V gene TRBV12-3 or TRBV12-4 combines with J gene TRBJ2-5; D remains ambiguous. Trimming took off 6 bases at V and 1 base at J, with 12 bases between the two ends. The CDR3 extends over 14 amino acids. CDR3: CASSLSDLQETQYF. DNA for the CDR3: TGTGCCAGCAGCCTCTCGGACCTCCAAGAGACCCAGTACTTC.

This clonotype is a singleton in its sample. The rearrangement joins TRBV29-1 to TRBJ2-2; tentatively, D is TRBD1 or TRBD2 (5 bases each). Germline CDR1 is SQVTM and CDR2 is ANQGSEA. This CDR3 is built from 11 residues. The CDR3: CTAGRTGELFF. CDR3 in DNA: TGCACCGCAGGGAGAACCGGGGAGCTGTTTTTT.

The V call is TRBV4-1, the J call TRBJ1-4; D ambiguous. Looked up from germline, CDR1 is MGHRA and CDR2 is YSYEKL. CDR3 size: 14 residues. Trimming stripped 3 bases from V and 5 bases from J, with 10 bases between. CDR3 coding DNA: TGCGCCAGCAGCCAGCCGGGCAAAAATGAAAAACTGTTTTTT. Amino acid sequence: CASSQPGKNEKLFF.

This chain joins TRBV18 and TRBJ1-1; 7 nucleotides align to TRBD1. J was trimmed by 3 bases and V by 8 bases; bases with no gene match: 9. There are 14 residues in the CDR3. From germline, CDR1 is KGHSH and CDR2 LQKENI. The CDR3: CASRGTALDTEAFF. The CDR3 DNA reads TGTGCCAGCCGAGGGACAGCTTTGGACACTGAAGCTTTCTTT.

The chain recombines TRBV3-1 with TRBJ2-5; D ambiguous. The V and J ends lost 3 bases and 4 bases respectively, with 9 bases between them. The germline CDR1 and CDR2 sequences are LGHDT and YNNKEL (reference sequence). The CDR3 sequence is 13 residues long. CDR3 nucleotide sequence: TGTGCCAGCAGCCATCCCGCAGGAGAGACCCAGTACTTC. It is translated as CASSHPAGETQYF.

The V gene is TRBV30, the J gene TRBJ2-7; 8 bases are a match to TRBD2. Germline CDR1 is GTSNPN and CDR2 is SVGIG (reference sequence). CDR3 size: 14 residues. V dropped 2 bases and J dropped 5; count of bases not matched to a gene: 8. CDR3 nucleotides: TGTGCCTGGAGTTTAGGTAGCGGGATTCACGAGCAGTACGTC. Its translation is CAWSLGSGIHEQYV.